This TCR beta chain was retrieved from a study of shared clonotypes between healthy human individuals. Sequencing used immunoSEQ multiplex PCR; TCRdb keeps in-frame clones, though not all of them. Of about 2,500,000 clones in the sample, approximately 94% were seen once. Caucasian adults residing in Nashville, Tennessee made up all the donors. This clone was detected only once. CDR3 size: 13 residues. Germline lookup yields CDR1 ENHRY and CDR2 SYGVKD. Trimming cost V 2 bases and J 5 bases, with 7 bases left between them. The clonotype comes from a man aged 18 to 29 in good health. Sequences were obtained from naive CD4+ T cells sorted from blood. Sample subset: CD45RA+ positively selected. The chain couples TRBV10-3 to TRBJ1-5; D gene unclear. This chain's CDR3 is CAISERNHQPQHF. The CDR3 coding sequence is TGTGCCATCAGTGAGCGGAACCATCAGCCCCAGCATTTT.